Shown below are 17 T cell receptor beta chains from a single sample sequenced in a study of T cells in Graves' hyperthyroidism and ophthalmopathy. The CDR3 regions of TCR beta were amplified from RNA transcripts. HTBI primers were used for first-round RT-PCR of the TCR CDR3. A single record per CDR3 protein comes from TCRdb applying MiXCR to the multiplex PCR reads. The table includes 300,000 to 450,000 distinct CDR3 sequences, 15% to 19% detected once. The sequencing sample was made of blood. The receptors come from a young woman with Graves' hyperthyroidism that later progressed to Graves' ophthalmopathy.

In this sample, this clonotype turned up a few times. J is TRBJ2-1 and V is TRBV15, with 7 bases fitting TRBD1. From germline, CDR1 is LNHNV and CDR2 YYDKDF (reference sequence). The CDR3 loop spans 16 amino acids. The trim removed 2 bases at V and 6 bases at J, leaving 10 bases unmatched. The CDR3 sequence is CATSRRLGGTGNEQFF. CDR3 sequence (DNA): TGTGCCACCAGCAGAAGATTAGGGGGCACGGGCAATGAGCAGTTCTTC.

The rearrangement uses TRBV11-2 and TRBJ2-7, with D possibly TRBD1 on 6 matching bases. This CDR3 comprises 17 residues. V was pared by 3 bases and J by 3 bases, with 21 bases between. From germline, CDR1 is SGHAT and CDR2 FQNNGV. In DNA, the CDR3 is TGTGCCAGCAGCTTCCCAATTAGACAGGTCTCTCGCTACGAGCAGTACTTC. Its protein product is CASSFPIRQVSRYEQYF.

In this sample, this clonotype turned up a few times. The chain combines TRBV13 with TRBJ2-3, with 8 bases aligning to TRBD2. Germline trimming cut 6 bases from V and 7 bases from J; bases unmatched to any gene: 9. The CDR3 is 14 residues long. CDR1 PRHDT and CDR2 FYEKMQ come from the germline V gene (reference sequence). The CDR3 nucleotides are TGTGCCAGCAGTGGGGCGGGAGGCTCCAATACGCAGTATTTT. It is translated as CASSGAGGSNTQYF.

This clonotype turned up a few times. V and J are TRBV9 and TRBJ2-1, with D possibly matching TRBD2 (5 bases). V was clipped by 0 bases and J by 10 bases, with 17 bases between them. CDR3 size: 15 residues. CDR1 and CDR2 (germline): SGDLS, YYNGEE. The CDR3 is CASSVGASRLAEQFF. The CDR3 DNA sequence: TGTGCCAGCAGCGTAGGGGCTAGCCGGTTGGCGGAGCAGTTCTTC.

This clonotype was recorded many times. The J gene is TRBJ2-7, the V gene TRBV5-6; D is perhaps TRBD1 or TRBD2 (6 bases each). Deletions cut 1 base from V and 2 bases from J, with 13 bases between. The CDR3 has 15 amino acids. Germline CDR1 and CDR2: SGHDT and YYEEEE. The CDR3: CASSLPGAMTYEQYF. The CDR3 DNA reads as TGTGCCAGCAGCTTGCCGGGGGCGATGACCTACGAGCAGTACTTC.

This clonotype was picked up many times. J is TRBJ2-3 and V is TRBV18, with 8 bases matching TRBD2. CDR1 is KGHSH and CDR2 is LQKENI in the germline V gene. Germline trimming cut 2 bases from V and 6 bases from J; bases unmatched to any gene: 4. The CDR3 has 14 residues. CDR3: CASSPSGSGDTQYF. The CDR3 coding sequence is TGTGCCAGCTCACCAAGCGGGAGCGGGGATACGCAGTATTTT.

This clonotype appeared a single time. The genes are TRBV7-2 and TRBJ2-1; D gene uncertain. V lost 7 bases and J lost 9, with 10 bases in between. Germline values: CDR1 SGHTA, CDR2 FQGNSA. The CDR3 contains 11 residues. CDR3 residues: CASTPGAEQFF. For the CDR3, the DNA is TGTGCCAGCACCCCGGGCGCTGAGCAGTTCTTC.

This clonotype has at least ten counts. This rearrangement joins TRBV9 to TRBJ1-1, with D uncertain. The V gene lost 4 bases and the J gene lost 8 bases, with 9 bases spanning the gap. Germline V CDR1 and CDR2: SGDLS, YYNGEE. The CDR3 contains 11 residues. CDR3 region: CASSSGGEAFF. In DNA form, the CDR3 reads TGTGCCAGCAGCTCGGGCGGCGAAGCTTTCTTT.

A remark on this clonotype: One base away lies a much larger clone, so this may be a sequencing read error. The V and J genes are TRBV20-1 and TRBJ2-7; D gene uncertain. Per germline, CDR1 DFQATT and CDR2 SNEGSKA (reference sequence). CDR3 size: 13 residues. CDR3 amino acids: CSARDAEPYEQCF. In nucleotides, the CDR3 is TGCAGTGCTAGAGACGCGGAGCCCTACGAGCAGTGCTTC.

This clonotype was detected a few times. The genes are TRBV5-1 and TRBJ1-1; D is possibly TRBD1 (6 bases). Germline V lookup: CDR1 SGHRS, CDR2 YFSETQ. This CDR3 spans 15 amino acids. The germline V and J ends were trimmed by 2 bases and 1 base, with 12 bases remaining between them. CDR3 DNA sequence: TGCGCCAGCAGCTTCGGACAGATAGGGAACACTGAAGCTTTCTTT. Translated, it gives CASSFGQIGNTEAFF.

This clonotype came up many times. The chain employs TRBV2 and TRBJ2-2; 10 positions agree with TRBD1. Germline lookup yields CDR1 SNHLY and CDR2 FYNNEI. CDR3 length equals 15 residues. V trimming: 8 bases; J trimming: 5 bases; junction bases outside the gene matches: 8. The DNA of the CDR3 is TGTGCCAGCGACGCTAGGACAGGGGGGACCGGGGAGCTGTTTTTT. Translated, it gives CASDARTGGTGELFF.

This clonotype was counted at least ten times. CDR3 amino acids: CASSLALREGQHEQFF. In nucleotides, the CDR3 is TGTGCCAGCAGCTTAGCTTTGCGGGAGGGCCAGCATGAGCAGTTCTTC. The chain employs TRBV11-2 and TRBJ2-1, with 9 bases matching TRBD2. The CDR3 has 16 residues. The V gene's germline CDR1 is SGHAT and CDR2 FQNNGV. V gave up 1 base and J gave up 8 bases; unmatched junction bases: 9.

This clonotype was counted many times. The J gene is TRBJ2-1, the V gene TRBV6-2 or TRBV6-3, with 8 bases matching TRBD2. The CDR3 consists of 16 residues. Germline V gene data show CDR1 as MNHEY and CDR2 as SVGEGT. The junction had 8 bases not matched to a gene; V was cut back by 7 bases and J by 0 bases. CDR3 DNA sequence: TGTGCCAGCACCTATGGGAGCGGGAGCTCCTACAATGAGCAGTTCTTC. Amino acids: CASTYGSGSSYNEQFF.

This clonotype was seen a few times. The J gene is TRBJ2-7, the V gene TRBV5-6; the match to TRBD2 covers 12 bases. In germline, CDR1 is SGHDT, CDR2 YYEEEE. CDR3 length: 15 amino acids. V trimming: 0 bases; J trimming: 6 bases; junction bases outside the gene matches: 4. Here the CDR3 DNA reads TGTGCCAGCAGCTTGGGGCTAGCGGGAGGGACCGAGCAGTACTTC. Encoded protein: CASSLGLAGGTEQYF.

This clonotype appeared many times. This chain joins TRBV28 and TRBJ1-2; D not certain. CDR1 is MDHEN and CDR2 is SYDVKM in the germline V gene. V lost 7 bases, J lost 3 bases, and 15 bases lay in between. There are 14 residues in the CDR3. DNA of the CDR3: TGTGCCAGCATTGGGTCCGGGTTAGACTATGGCTACACCTTC. Amino acid sequence: CASIGSGLDYGYTF.

This clonotype was picked up many times. The chain joins TRBV11-3 to TRBJ1-1; D ambiguous. The CDR3 is made up of 18 amino acids. With 0 bases removed from V and 6 bases from J, the gap between germline ends came to 23 bases. The V gene's germline CDR1 is SGHNT and CDR2 YENEEA. Here the CDR3 DNA reads TGTGCCAGCAGCTTAGATCAATGGGTCCTCGGGTGTAGGGCTGAAGCTTTCTTT. It yields the protein CASSLDQWVLGCRAEAFF.

This CDR3 is CASIIETDRDLREQYF. CDR3 bases: TGTGCCAGCATAATTGAGACGGACAGGGACTTACGGGAGCAGTACTTC. V is TRBV7-9 and J is TRBJ2-7, with 8 bases identical to TRBD1. This CDR3 is 16 amino acids long. Trimming cost V 7 bases and J 7 bases; bases outside gene matches: 18. CDR1 and CDR2 from the germline V gene are SEHNR and FQNEAQ (reference sequence).